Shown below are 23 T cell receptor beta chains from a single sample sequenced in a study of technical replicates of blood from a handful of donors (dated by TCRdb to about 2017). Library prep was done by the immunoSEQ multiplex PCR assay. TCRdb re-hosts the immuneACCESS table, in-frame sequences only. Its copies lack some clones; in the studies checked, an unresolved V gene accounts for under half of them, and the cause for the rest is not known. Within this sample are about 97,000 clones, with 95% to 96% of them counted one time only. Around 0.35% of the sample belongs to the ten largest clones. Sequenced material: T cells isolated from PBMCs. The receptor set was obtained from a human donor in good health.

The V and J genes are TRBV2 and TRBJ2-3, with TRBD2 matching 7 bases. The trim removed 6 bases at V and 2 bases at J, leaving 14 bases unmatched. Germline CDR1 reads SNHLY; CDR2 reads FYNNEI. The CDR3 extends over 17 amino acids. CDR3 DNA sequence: TGTGCCAGCAGCCATCAAAAAGTCCGGGGGGTCACAGATACGCAGTATTTT. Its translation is CASSHQKVRGVTDTQYF.

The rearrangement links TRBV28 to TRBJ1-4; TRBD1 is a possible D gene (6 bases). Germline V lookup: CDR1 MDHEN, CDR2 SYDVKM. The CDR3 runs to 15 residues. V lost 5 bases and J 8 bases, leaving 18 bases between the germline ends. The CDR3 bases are TGTGCCAGCAGTAACTTACAGGGAGTGAGGGAAAAACTGTTTTTT. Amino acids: CASSNLQGVREKLFF.

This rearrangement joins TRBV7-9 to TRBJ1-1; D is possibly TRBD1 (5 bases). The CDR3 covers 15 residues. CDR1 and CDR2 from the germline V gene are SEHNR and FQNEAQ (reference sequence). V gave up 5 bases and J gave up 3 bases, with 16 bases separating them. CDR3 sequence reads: CASSGGEAMHTEAFF. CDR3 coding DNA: TGTGCCAGCAGCGGGGGGGAAGCCATGCACACTGAAGCTTTCTTT.

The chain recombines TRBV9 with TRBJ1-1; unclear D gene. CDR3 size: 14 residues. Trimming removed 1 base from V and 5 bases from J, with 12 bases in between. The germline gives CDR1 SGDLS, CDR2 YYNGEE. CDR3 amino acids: CASSVSEGRTEAFF. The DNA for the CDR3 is TGTGCCAGCAGCGTAAGTGAGGGAAGGACTGAAGCTTTCTTT. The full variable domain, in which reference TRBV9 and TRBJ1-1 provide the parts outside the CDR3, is DSGVTQTPKHLITATGQRVTLRCSPRSGDLSVYWYQQSLDQGLQFLIQYYNGEERAKGNILERFSAQQFPDLHSELNLSSLELGDSALYFCASSVSEGRTEAFFGQGTRLTVV.

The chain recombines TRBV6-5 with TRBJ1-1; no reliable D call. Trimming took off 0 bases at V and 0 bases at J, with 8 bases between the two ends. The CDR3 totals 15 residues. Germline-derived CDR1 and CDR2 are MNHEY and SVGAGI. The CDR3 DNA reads TGTGCCAGCAGTTACTCATCAGGATTGAACACTGAAGCTTTCTTT. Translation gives CASSYSSGLNTEAFF.

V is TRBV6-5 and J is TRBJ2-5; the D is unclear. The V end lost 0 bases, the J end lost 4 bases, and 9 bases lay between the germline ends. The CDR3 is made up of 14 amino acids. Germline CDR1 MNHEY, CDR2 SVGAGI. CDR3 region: CASSYSFRGETQYF. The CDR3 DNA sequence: TGTGCCAGCAGTTACTCTTTCCGCGGAGAGACCCAGTACTTC.

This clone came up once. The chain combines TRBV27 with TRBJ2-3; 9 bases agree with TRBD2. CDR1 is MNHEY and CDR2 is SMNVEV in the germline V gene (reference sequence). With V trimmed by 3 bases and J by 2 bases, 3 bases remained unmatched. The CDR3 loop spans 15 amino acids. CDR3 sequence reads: CASSFVAGDTDTQYF. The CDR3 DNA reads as TGTGCCAGCAGTTTTGTAGCGGGAGACACAGATACGCAGTATTTT.

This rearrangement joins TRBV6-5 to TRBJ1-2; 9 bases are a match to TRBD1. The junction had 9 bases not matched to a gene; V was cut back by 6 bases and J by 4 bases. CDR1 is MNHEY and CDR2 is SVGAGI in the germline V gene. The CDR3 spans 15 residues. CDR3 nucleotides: TGTGCCAGCAGCTCGCGGACAGGGGCGGGCTATGGCTACACCTTC. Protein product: CASSSRTGAGYGYTF.

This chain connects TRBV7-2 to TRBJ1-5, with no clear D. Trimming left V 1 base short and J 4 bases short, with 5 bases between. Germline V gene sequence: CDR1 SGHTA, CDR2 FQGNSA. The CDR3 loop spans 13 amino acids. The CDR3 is CASSLDLNQPQHF. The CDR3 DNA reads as TGTGCCAGCAGCTTAGATCTTAATCAGCCCCAGCATTTT.

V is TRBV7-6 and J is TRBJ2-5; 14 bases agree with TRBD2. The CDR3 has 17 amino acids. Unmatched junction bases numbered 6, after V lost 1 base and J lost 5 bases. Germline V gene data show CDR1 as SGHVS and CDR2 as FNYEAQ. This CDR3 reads CASSLGRLAGGRETQYF. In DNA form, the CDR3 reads TGTGCCAGCAGCTTAGGTCGACTAGCGGGAGGGCGGGAGACCCAGTACTTC.

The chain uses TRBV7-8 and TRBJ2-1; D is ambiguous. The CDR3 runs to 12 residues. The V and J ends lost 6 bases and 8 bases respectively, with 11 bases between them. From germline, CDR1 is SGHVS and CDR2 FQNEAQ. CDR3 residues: CASRLRLDEQFF. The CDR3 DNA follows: TGTGCCAGCAGGTTACGACTGGATGAGCAGTTCTTC.

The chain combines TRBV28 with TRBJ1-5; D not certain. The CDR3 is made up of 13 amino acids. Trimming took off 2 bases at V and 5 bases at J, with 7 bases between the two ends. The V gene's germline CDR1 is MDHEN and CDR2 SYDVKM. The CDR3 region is CASSLGSYQPQHF. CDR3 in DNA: TGTGCCAGCAGTTTAGGGAGTTATCAGCCCCAGCATTTT. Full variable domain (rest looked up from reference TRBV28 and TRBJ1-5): DVKVTQSSRYLVKRTGEKVFLECVQDMDHENMFWYRQDPGLGLRLIYFSYDVKMKEKGDIPEGYSVSREKKERFSLILESASTNQTSMYLCASSLGSYQPQHFGDGTRLSIL.

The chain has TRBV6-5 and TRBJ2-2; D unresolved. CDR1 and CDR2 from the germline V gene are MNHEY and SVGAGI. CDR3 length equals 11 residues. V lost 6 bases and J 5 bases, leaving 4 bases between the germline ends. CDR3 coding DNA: TGTGCCAGCAGCGCGACCGGGGAGCTGTTTTTT. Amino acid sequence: CASSATGELFF.

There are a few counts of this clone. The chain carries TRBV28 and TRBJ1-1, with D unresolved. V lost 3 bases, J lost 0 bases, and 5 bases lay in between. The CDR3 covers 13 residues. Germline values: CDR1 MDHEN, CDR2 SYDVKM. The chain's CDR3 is CASSLTLNTEAFF. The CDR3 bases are TGTGCCAGCAGTTTGACTTTGAACACTGAAGCTTTCTTT.

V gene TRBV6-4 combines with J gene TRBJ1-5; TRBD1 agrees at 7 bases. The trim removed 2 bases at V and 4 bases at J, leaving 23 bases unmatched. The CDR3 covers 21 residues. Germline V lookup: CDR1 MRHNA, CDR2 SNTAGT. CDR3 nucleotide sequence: TGTGCCAGCAGTGACCATATAAAAACAGGGGCTTTTTCCCACCATAATCAGCCCCAGCATTTT. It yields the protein CASSDHIKTGAFSHHNQPQHF.

The CDR3 coding sequence is TGTGCCAGCAGCCCAAACAGGCTCTCCTACAATGAGCAGTTCTTC. Protein product: CASSPNRLSYNEQFF. V is TRBV7-3 and J is TRBJ2-1, with D possibly TRBD1 on 5 matching bases. Germline CDR1 and CDR2: SGHTA and FQGTGA. The CDR3 sequence is 15 residues long. V dropped 5 bases and J dropped 0 bases, with 11 bases sitting between them. Drawing the rest from reference TRBV7-3 and TRBJ2-1, the complete variable domain is GAGVSQTPSNKVTEKGKYVELRCDPISGHTALYWYRQSLGQGPEFLIYFQGTGAADDSGLPNDRFFAVRPEGSVSTLKIQRTERGDSAVYLCASSPNRLSYNEQFFGPGTRLTVL.

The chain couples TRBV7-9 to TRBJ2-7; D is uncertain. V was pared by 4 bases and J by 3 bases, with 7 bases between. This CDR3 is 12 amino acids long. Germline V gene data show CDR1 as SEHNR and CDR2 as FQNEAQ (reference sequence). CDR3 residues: CASSSQVYEQYF. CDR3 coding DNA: TGTGCCAGCAGCTCCCAGGTCTACGAGCAGTACTTC.

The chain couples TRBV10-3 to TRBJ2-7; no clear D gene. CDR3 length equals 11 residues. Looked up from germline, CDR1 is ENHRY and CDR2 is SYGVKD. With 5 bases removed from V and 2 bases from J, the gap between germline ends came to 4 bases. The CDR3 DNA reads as TGTGCCATCAGTCCGGCCTACGAGCAGTACTTC. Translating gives CAISPAYEQYF.

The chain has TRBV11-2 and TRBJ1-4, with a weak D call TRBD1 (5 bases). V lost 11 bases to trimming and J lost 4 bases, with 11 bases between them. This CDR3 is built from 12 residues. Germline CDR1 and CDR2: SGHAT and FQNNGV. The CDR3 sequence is CAAGALNEKLFF. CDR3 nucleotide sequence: TGTGCCGCTGGGGCCCTTAATGAAAAACTGTTTTTT.

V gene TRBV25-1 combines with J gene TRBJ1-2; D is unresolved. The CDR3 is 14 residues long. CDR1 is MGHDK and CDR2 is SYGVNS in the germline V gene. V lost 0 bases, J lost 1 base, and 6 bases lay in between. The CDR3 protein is CASSEYGGNYGYTF. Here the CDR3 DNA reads TGTGCCAGCAGTGAATATGGCGGTAACTATGGCTACACCTTC.

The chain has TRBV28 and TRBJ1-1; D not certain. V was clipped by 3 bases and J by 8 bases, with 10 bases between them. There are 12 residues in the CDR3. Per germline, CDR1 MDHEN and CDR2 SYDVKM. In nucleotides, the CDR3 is TGTGCCAGCAGTTTCCTTCTCAGGGAAGCTTTCTTT. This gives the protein CASSFLLREAFF.

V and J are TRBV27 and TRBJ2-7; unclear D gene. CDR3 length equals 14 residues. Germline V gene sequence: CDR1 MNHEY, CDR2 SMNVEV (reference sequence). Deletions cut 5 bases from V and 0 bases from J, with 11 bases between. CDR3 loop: CASSILYGSYEQYF. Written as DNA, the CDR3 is TGTGCCAGCAGTATTCTTTACGGCTCCTACGAGCAGTACTTC.

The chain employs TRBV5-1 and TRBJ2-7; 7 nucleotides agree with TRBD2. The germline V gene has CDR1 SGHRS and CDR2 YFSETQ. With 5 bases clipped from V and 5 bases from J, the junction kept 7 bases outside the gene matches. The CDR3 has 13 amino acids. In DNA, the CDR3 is TGCGCCAGCAGTGGGGCGGGAGTGAACGAGCAGTACTTC. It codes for CASSGAGVNEQYF.